This T cell receptor beta chain was obtained from a study of blood T cell repertoires in COVID-19. Study-wide background: Acute-phase and convalescent COVID-19 samples originated in the United States, Italy and Spain. T cells, B-cell-depleted T cells, or PBMCs provided the cDNA or gDNA that served as material.

Enrollment of patients from Seattle took place during active infection, with longitudinal follow-up. In the authors' methods: Amplified reference gene primers provided the basis for estimating nucleated cell counts. Some clones are missing from TCRdb's copy, which holds only in-frame ones; the method was immunoSEQ multiplex PCR. Clone size and the V and J calls come from that table; the DNA yielded D and trimming. The repertoire has some 240,000 clones, nearly 90% of them found once; the top ten carry approximately 2.3%. Trimming took 0 bases from V and 7 from J, leaving 18 bases between them. CDR3 length: 16 amino acids. The germline V gene encodes CDR1 SGDLS and CDR2 YYNGEE.

What was sequenced was peripheral blood. The receptor was isolated from a woman aged 55-70 years with COVID-19, enrolled during active disease. The chain employs TRBV9 and TRBJ2-3, with D perhaps matching TRBD2 (7 bases). As DNA, the CDR3 is TGTGCCAGCAGCGTAGGCGGGGGCGCGGTCCGATATACGCAGTATTTT. This translates into CASSVGGGAVRYTQYF.